This T cell receptor beta chain emerged from a study of beta chain features in type 1 diabetes. Findings and limits, study-wide: A moderate, significant TCRB CDR3 shortening appeared in type 1 diabetes across four CD4+ subsets.

This clone was observed a handful of times. Its antigen is unknown. The same CDR3 arises from other DNA sequences in this sample as well. Expressed TCRB transcripts were sequenced after all isolated RNA was converted to cDNA. Sequenced by immunoSEQ multiplex PCR; TCRdb stores in-frame clones only, minus some. Seen here are 150,000 to 180,000 clones, 10% observed once, and the top ten hold more than 0.4%. The CDR3 is 15 amino acids. CDR1 and CDR2 (germline): MDHEN, SYDVKM. J lost 4 bases, V lost 6 bases, and 9 bases had no gene match. The receptor's source is a man younger than 45 with type 1 diabetes. Sequencing input: central memory CD4+ T cells from blood. The chain combines TRBV28 with TRBJ1-5; 7 nucleotides agree with TRBD1. DNA of the CDR3: TGTGCCAGCAGCTCGAGGACAGGCCCTAATCAGCCCCAGCATTTT. Protein sequence: CASSSRTGPNQPQHF.